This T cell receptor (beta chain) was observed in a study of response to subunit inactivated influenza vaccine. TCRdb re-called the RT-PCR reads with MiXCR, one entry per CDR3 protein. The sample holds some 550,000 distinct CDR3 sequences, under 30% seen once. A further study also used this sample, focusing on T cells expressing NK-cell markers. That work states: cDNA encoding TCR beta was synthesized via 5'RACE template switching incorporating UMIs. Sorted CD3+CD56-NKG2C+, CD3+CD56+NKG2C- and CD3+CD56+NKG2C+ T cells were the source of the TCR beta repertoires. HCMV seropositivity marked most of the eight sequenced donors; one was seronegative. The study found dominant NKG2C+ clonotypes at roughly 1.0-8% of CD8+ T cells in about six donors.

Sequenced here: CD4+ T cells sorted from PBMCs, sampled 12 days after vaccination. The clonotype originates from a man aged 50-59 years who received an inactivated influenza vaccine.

CDR3 sequence: CASSRAGPEGNSPLHF. CDR3 coding DNA: TGTGCCAGCAGTCGAGCGGGCCCCGAGGGGAATTCACCCCTCCACTTT. The V and J genes are TRBV28 and TRBJ1-6; D possibly corresponds to TRBD1 (5 bases). CDR1 and CDR2 from the germline V gene are MDHEN and SYDVKM. This CDR3 spans 16 amino acids. With 5 bases removed from V and 7 bases from J, the gap between germline ends came to 18 bases.